One sample yielded the 30 T cell receptor beta chains listed below, sequenced in a study of Tregs in tolerant kidney transplant recipients. The nonmyeloablative bone marrow transplants came from related graft donors, with transient mixed chimerism. Generated by immunoSEQ multiplex PCR, the TCRdb table keeps only in-frame clones and is missing some. The profile shows about 50,000 clones, approximately 89% of them singletons. The sequencing used CD8+ T cells from blood (PBMCs), collected 12 months after the transplant. All receptors derive from a human patient who received a combined kidney and bone marrow transplant. Some T cells may possibly be graft donor cells.

V gene TRBV6-4 combines with J gene TRBJ1-5; D is ambiguous. Trimming left V 3 bases short and J 1 base short, with 4 bases between. CDR3 size: 13 residues. Per the germline V gene, CDR1 is MRHNA and CDR2 is SNTAGT. CDR3 amino acids: CASSEQSNQPQHF. Written as DNA, the CDR3 is TGTGCCAGCAGTGAACAGAGCAATCAGCCCCAGCATTTT.

This clone occurred once. The CDR3 loop is CASSVWEGYGYTF. CDR3 in DNA: TGTGCCAGCAGCGTATGGGAGGGCTATGGCTACACCTTC. The chain couples TRBV9 to TRBJ1-2, with D unclear. Trimming cost V 1 base and J 4 bases, with 8 bases left between them. Germline-derived CDR1 and CDR2 are SGDLS and YYNGEE. The CDR3 totals 13 residues.

A few counts support this clone. Other DNA sequences in this specimen translate into the identical CDR3. The chain uses TRBV28 and TRBJ2-6; D is possibly TRBD2 (5 bases). From germline, CDR1 is MDHEN and CDR2 SYDVKM. The CDR3 has 14 amino acids. V was clipped by 6 bases and J by 4 bases, with 10 bases between them. CDR3: CASSRGPGANVLTF. The CDR3 bases are TGTGCCAGCAGCAGAGGGCCCGGGGCCAACGTCCTGACTTTC.

The chain joins TRBV4-3 to TRBJ2-7; possible D gene TRBD1, 6 bases. The CDR3 sequence is 13 residues long. The germline V and J ends were trimmed by 3 bases and 5 bases, with 11 bases remaining between them. Germline V gives CDR1 LGHNA, CDR2 YSLEER. CDR3 nucleotides: TGCGCCAGCAGCCACTATAGGGGGAACGAGCAGTACTTC. It codes for CASSHYRGNEQYF.

The chain has TRBV5-1 and TRBJ2-7; D perhaps matches TRBD1 (6 bases). The CDR3 has 14 residues. Germline CDR1 is SGHRS and CDR2 is YFSETQ. V was clipped by 2 bases and J by 4 bases, with 13 bases between them. This CDR3 is CASSFAQGDYEQYF. DNA for the CDR3: TGCGCCAGCAGCTTTGCACAGGGAGATTACGAGCAGTACTTC.

This rearrangement joins TRBV5-1 to TRBJ1-1; 8 bases match TRBD1. Germline V gene sequence: CDR1 SGHRS, CDR2 YFSETQ. V dropped 3 bases and J dropped 1; count of bases not matched to a gene: 5. The CDR3 sequence is 15 residues long. The CDR3 loop is CASSWRTGRNTEAFF. CDR3 sequence (DNA): TGCGCCAGCAGCTGGCGGACAGGGAGGAACACTGAAGCTTTCTTT. Full variable domain (remainder filled in from reference TRBV5-1 and TRBJ1-1): KAGVTQTPRYLIKTRGQQVTLSCSPISGHRSVSWYQQTPGQGLQFLFEYFSETQRNKGNFPGRFSGRQFSNSRSEMNVSTLELGDSALYLCASSWRTGRNTEAFFGQGTRLTVV.

The J gene is TRBJ2-7, the V gene TRBV7-2; 7 bases are shared with TRBD2. This CDR3 is built from 14 residues. Germline V gene lookup returns CDR1 SGHTA and CDR2 FQGNSA. After removal of 3 bases from V and 0 bases from J, the junction contained 2 bases not matched to a gene. The CDR3 protein is CASSFRDYSYEQYF. In DNA form, the CDR3 reads TGTGCCAGCAGCTTCCGGGACTACTCCTACGAGCAGTACTTC.

J is TRBJ2-3 and V is TRBV4-1; no clear D. Germline CDR1 is MGHRA and CDR2 is YSYEKL. V lost 0 bases to trimming and J lost 5 bases, with 9 bases between them. This CDR3 is 14 amino acids long. The DNA for the CDR3 is TGCGCCAGCAGCCAAGATTCAGATATAGATACGCAGTATTTT. It specifies CASSQDSDIDTQYF.

The genes are TRBV5-4 and TRBJ1-1; D gene unclear. Germline loops: CDR1 SGHNT, CDR2 YYREEE (reference sequence). The CDR3 has 13 amino acids. Trimming pared 2 bases from V and 1 base from J, leaving 6 bases between. CDR3 region: CASSFDKNTEAFF. DNA of the CDR3: TGTGCCAGCAGCTTCGACAAGAACACTGAAGCTTTCTTT.

J is TRBJ1-5 and V is TRBV4-3; D remains ambiguous. This CDR3 comprises 18 residues. Trimming removed 0 bases at V and 3 bases at J, with 18 bases between. CDR1 and CDR2 from the germline V gene are LGHNA and YSLEER. The CDR3 DNA is TGCGCCAGCAGCCAAGATTTGGAGGTGGGCAGCCTCAATCAGCCCCAGCATTTT. Translation: CASSQDLEVGSLNQPQHF.

The chain couples TRBV23-1 to TRBJ1-2; D gene uncertain. TRBV23-1 is recorded as an ORF, its role being uncertain. The CDR3 sequence is 13 residues long. V was cut by 11 bases and J by 2 bases, with 15 bases left in between. For the CDR3, the DNA is TGCGCCGGATCACGTCCGGGAAACTATGGCTACACCTTC. It translates to CAGSRPGNYGYTF.

The J gene is TRBJ2-7, the V gene TRBV27, with TRBD1 matching over 8 bases. Germline values: CDR1 MNHEY, CDR2 SMNVEV (reference sequence). V was pared by 4 bases and J by 2 bases, with 10 bases of the junction left unmatched. This CDR3 comprises 16 residues. The CDR3: CASSSAPGQETYEQYF. The CDR3 region has the DNA TGTGCCAGCAGTTCCGCGCCGGGACAGGAGACCTACGAGCAGTACTTC.

V is TRBV7-2 and J is TRBJ2-1; 7 nucleotides match TRBD2. Germline CDR1 SGHTA, CDR2 FQGNSA. Trimming removed 4 bases from V and 4 bases from J; junction bases left unmatched: 7. The CDR3 totals 15 residues. The CDR3 is CASSSERGAYNEQFF. The CDR3 bases are TGTGCCAGCAGCTCTGAGCGGGGAGCTTACAATGAGCAGTTCTTC.

The rearrangement joins TRBV4-3 to TRBJ1-2; 7 nucleotides agree with TRBD1. The CDR3 contains 19 residues. Germline lookup yields CDR1 LGHNA and CDR2 YSLEER. After removal of 0 bases from V and 3 bases from J, the junction contained 16 bases not matched to a gene. The CDR3 bases are TGCGCCAGCAGCCAAGATACTATTTTGAGGGGGCTCTTGTACTATGGCTACACCTTC. It translates to CASSQDTILRGLLYYGYTF.

The V call is TRBV7-5, the J call TRBJ2-5; the D call of TRBD1 is as the table states it, not checked on the DNA. TRBV7-5 is flagged as a pseudogene. The CDR3 extends over 13 amino acids. The CDR3 DNA sequence: TGTGTCAGAAGCCCCCGACAGGGAGAGACCCAGTACTTC. It codes for CVRSPRQGETQYF.

The V and J genes are TRBV27 and TRBJ2-7; 8 bases are shared with TRBD1. The CDR3 consists of 14 residues. Germline V gene sequence: CDR1 MNHEY, CDR2 SMNVEV (reference sequence). V dropped 3 bases and J dropped 2; count of bases not matched to a gene: 3. The CDR3 DNA is TGTGCCAGCAGTTTCGGGACAGGAGCCTACGAGCAGTACTTC. It codes for CASSFGTGAYEQYF.

V and J are TRBV13 and TRBJ1-4; D is unclear. Germline assignment: CDR1 PRHDT and CDR2 FYEKMQ (reference sequence). The CDR3 contains 15 residues. The V and J ends lost 1 base and 3 bases respectively, with 9 bases between them. The CDR3 region has the DNA TGTGCCAGCAGCTTAGTCGGGAGCTCTAATGAAAAACTGTTTTTT. Protein sequence: CASSLVGSSNEKLFF.

The chain has TRBV19 and TRBJ2-1, with 10 bases identical to TRBD2. CDR1 and CDR2 from the germline V gene are LNHDA and SQIVND (reference sequence). After removal of 3 bases from V and 3 bases from J, the junction contained 2 bases not matched to a gene. This CDR3 region has 15 residues. The CDR3 loop is CASSIGTSDYNEQFF. DNA for the CDR3: TGTGCCAGTAGTATTGGGACTAGCGACTACAATGAGCAGTTCTTC.

This chain uses TRBV2 with TRBJ2-1; maybe TRBD2 (6 bases). Trimming removed 9 bases at V and 0 bases at J, with 12 bases between. CDR1 is SNHLY, CDR2 FYNNEI, per germline. The CDR3 is 14 residues long. In nucleotides, the CDR3 is TGTGCCAGACGTTTGGGGGGCTCCTACAATGAGCAGTTCTTC. Translating gives CARRLGGSYNEQFF.

The chain uses TRBV19 and TRBJ2-2; 7 nucleotides agree with TRBD2. In germline, CDR1 is LNHDA, CDR2 SQIVND (reference sequence). The trim removed 5 bases at V and 7 bases at J, leaving 7 bases unmatched. The CDR3 has 14 amino acids. CDR3 bases: TGTGCCAGTAGTCCGGGGGGTATTTTCGGGGAGCTGTTTTTT. Protein product: CASSPGGIFGELFF.

This sequence joins TRBV29-1 and TRBJ2-3; D gene uncertain. The CDR3 runs 13 residues. V was clipped by 3 bases and J by 2 bases, with 9 bases between them. Looked up from germline, CDR1 is SQVTM and CDR2 is ANQGSEA. The CDR3 DNA sequence: TGCAGCGTTGACCGGCAGGCCACAGATACGCAGTATTTT. Translated, it gives CSVDRQATDTQYF.

V gene TRBV27 combines with J gene TRBJ2-7, with D possibly being TRBD1 (6 bases). There are 14 residues in the CDR3. V was shortened by 1 base and J by 4 bases, with 11 bases between the two germline ends. CDR1 is MNHEY and CDR2 is SMNVEV in the germline V gene (reference sequence). CDR3 sequence (DNA): TGTGCCAGCAGTTTATTCAGGGGCTCGTACGAGCAGTACTTC. It codes for CASSLFRGSYEQYF.

The CDR3 DNA follows: TGTGCCAGCAGCACGACTAGCGGGAGGGGTAATGAGCAGTTCTTC. This codes for CASSTTSGRGNEQFF. The V call is TRBV7-9, the J call TRBJ2-1, with TRBD2 matching 14 bases. CDR3 length equals 15 residues. V shed 5 bases, J shed 7 bases, and the junction held 4 bases outside the gene matches. The germline gives CDR1 SEHNR, CDR2 FQNEAQ (reference sequence).

V gene TRBV18 combines with J gene TRBJ2-5, with TRBD2 as a possible D gene (6 bases). The CDR3 has 15 amino acids. CDR1 is KGHSH and CDR2 is LQKENI in the germline V gene. With 3 bases removed from V and 5 bases from J, the gap between germline ends came to 16 bases. CDR3 DNA: TGTGCCAGCTCACCCGGGACTTCTGTGCGGGAGACCCAGTACTTC. It is translated as CASSPGTSVRETQYF.

The chain is built from TRBV23-1 and TRBJ2-1, with 8 bases fitting TRBD2. TRBV23-1 carries the ORF label, with uncertain function. The CDR3 spans 14 residues. CDR3 nucleotide sequence: TGCGCACGGGGGGGGGCCCGCTCCTACAATGAGCAGTTCTTC. This codes for CARGGARSYNEQFF.

The V call is TRBV7-3, the J call TRBJ2-3, with D possibly matching TRBD1 (5 bases). Looked up from germline, CDR1 is SGHTA and CDR2 is FQGTGA. Trimming pared 5 bases from V and 4 bases from J, leaving 13 bases between. The CDR3 has 14 residues. CDR3 amino acids: CASSQGLRADTQYF. The CDR3 DNA is TGTGCCAGCAGCCAAGGGCTCAGGGCAGATACGCAGTATTTT. Full variable domain (outside the CDR3, taken from reference TRBV7-3 and TRBJ2-3): GAGVSQTPSNKVTEKGKYVELRCDPISGHTALYWYRQSLGQGPEFLIYFQGTGAADDSGLPNDRFFAVRPEGSVSTLKIQRTERGDSAVYLCASSQGLRADTQYFGPGTRLTVL.

The chain uses TRBV6-1 and TRBJ2-7; TRBD2 might be the D (5 bases). This CDR3 spans 12 amino acids. The germline V gene has CDR1 MNHNS and CDR2 SASEGT. The V and J ends lost 6 bases and 1 base respectively, with 7 bases between them. DNA of the CDR3: TGTGCCAGCAGACGACTATCCTACGAGCAGTACTTC. It codes for CASRRLSYEQYF.

The chain is built from TRBV19 and TRBJ1-4; no reliable D call. The CDR3 has 11 amino acids. The V gene lost 3 bases and the J gene lost 8 bases, with 4 bases spanning the gap. Germline-derived CDR1 and CDR2 are LNHDA and SQIVND (reference sequence). The CDR3 coding sequence is TGTGCCAGTAGTATGAGCGAAAAACTGTTTTTT. Translating it yields CASSMSEKLFF.

This rearrangement joins TRBV5-4 to TRBJ2-7; D remains ambiguous. CDR1 and CDR2 (germline): SGHNT, YYREEE (reference sequence). With 4 bases removed from V and 1 base from J, the gap between germline ends came to 15 bases. The CDR3 is made up of 15 amino acids. The CDR3 nucleotides read TGTGCCAGCAGCCCCTCCGCACCAGGATCCTACGAGCAGTACTTC. Translation: CASSPSAPGSYEQYF.

The J gene is TRBJ2-7, the V gene TRBV9, with a weak D call TRBD1 (6 bases). Trimming removed 7 bases at V and 2 bases at J, with 25 bases between. CDR1 and CDR2 (germline): SGDLS, YYNGEE. This CDR3 has 17 residues. The CDR3 coding sequence is TGTGCCAGCGGGATACACCCGGGACACGGAATGACCTACGAGCAGTACTTC. It codes for CASGIHPGHGMTYEQYF. The full variable domain, rest sourced from reference TRBV9 and TRBJ2-7, is DSGVTQTPKHLITATGQRVTLRCSPRSGDLSVYWYQQSLDQGLQFLIQYYNGEERAKGNILERFSAQQFPDLHSELNLSSLELGDSALYFCASGIHPGHGMTYEQYFGPGTRLTVT.